The entry below describes one TCR beta chain. Its antigen is not identified. This sample is drawn from a study of monozygotic twins with inflammatory bowel disease. The CDR3 sequence is 15 residues long. Germline CDR1 LNHDA, CDR2 SQIVND (reference sequence). General study findings and limits: Comparison of concordant versus discordant twins revealed no difference in repertoire similarity, possibly due to limited power.

TCRdb re-called the 5' RACE reads; every CDR3 protein appears as one record, without DNA. The sample data list about 380,000 distinct CDR3 sequences. The clonotype originates from a human donor with ulcerative colitis or Crohn's disease, or a healthy co-twin of an affected twin (not recorded which). The rearrangement joins TRBV19 to TRBJ2-1; as DNA is missing, the TRBD2 call by TCRdb cannot be tested. Source material: blood. The CDR3 sequence: CASSTYSGGRNEQFF.